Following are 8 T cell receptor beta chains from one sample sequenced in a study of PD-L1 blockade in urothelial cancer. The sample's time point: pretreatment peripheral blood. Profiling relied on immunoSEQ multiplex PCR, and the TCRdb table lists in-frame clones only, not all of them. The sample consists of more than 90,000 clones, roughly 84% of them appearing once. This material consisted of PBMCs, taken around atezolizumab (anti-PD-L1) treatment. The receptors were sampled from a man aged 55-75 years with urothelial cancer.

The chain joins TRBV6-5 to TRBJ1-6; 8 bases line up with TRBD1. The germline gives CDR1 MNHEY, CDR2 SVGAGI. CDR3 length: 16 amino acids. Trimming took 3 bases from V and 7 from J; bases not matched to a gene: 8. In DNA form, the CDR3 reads TGTGCCAGCAGTTATTTCGGGACAGGCACCAATTCACCCCTCCACTTT. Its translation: CASSYFGTGTNSPLHF.

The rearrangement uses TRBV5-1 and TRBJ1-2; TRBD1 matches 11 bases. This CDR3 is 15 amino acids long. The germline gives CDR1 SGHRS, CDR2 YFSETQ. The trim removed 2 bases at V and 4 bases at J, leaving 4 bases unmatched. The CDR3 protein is CASSFSGTGGYGYTF. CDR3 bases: TGCGCCAGCAGCTTCTCCGGGACAGGGGGCTATGGCTACACCTTC.

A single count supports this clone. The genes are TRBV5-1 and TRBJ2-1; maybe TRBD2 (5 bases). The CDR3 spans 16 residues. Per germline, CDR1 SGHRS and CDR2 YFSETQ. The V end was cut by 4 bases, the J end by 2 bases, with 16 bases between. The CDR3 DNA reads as TGCGCCAGCAGCGGTGGGAGTCCAGGCCCCTACAATGAGCAGTTCTTC. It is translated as CASSGGSPGPYNEQFF.

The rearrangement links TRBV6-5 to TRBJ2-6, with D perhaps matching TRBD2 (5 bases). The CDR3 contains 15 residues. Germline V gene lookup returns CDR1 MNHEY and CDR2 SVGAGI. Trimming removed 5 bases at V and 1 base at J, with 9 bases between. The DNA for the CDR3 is TGTGCCAGCAGTCAAAGGAGGTCTGGGGCCAACGTCCTGACTTTC. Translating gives CASSQRRSGANVLTF.

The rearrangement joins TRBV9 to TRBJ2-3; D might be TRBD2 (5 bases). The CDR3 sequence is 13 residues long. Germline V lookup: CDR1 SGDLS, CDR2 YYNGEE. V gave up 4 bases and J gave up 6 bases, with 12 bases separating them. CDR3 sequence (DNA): TGTGCCAGCAGCCTCAGTAGAGGGGATACGCAGTATTTT. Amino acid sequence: CASSLSRGDTQYF.

The CDR3 protein is CASRLTGDTEAFF. The DNA for the CDR3 is TGTGCCAGCAGGTTAACAGGGGACACTGAAGCTTTCTTT. V is TRBV5-5 and J is TRBJ1-1; 7 positions agree with TRBD1. Trimming took 5 bases from V and 3 from J; bases not matched to a gene: 4. CDR3 length equals 13 residues. Germline V gene data show CDR1 as SGHKS and CDR2 as YYEKEE (reference sequence).

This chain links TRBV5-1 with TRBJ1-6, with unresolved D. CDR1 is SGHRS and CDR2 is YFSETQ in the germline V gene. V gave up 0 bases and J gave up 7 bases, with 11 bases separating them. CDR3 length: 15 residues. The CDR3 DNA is TGCGCCAGCAGCTTGGACAGCTTGCCCAATTCACCCCTCCACTTT. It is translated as CASSLDSLPNSPLHF.

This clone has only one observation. CDR3 sequence: CASSVTSGGAMGITDTQYF. CDR3 nucleotide sequence: TGTGCCAGCAGCGTGACTAGCGGGGGGGCGATGGGGATCACAGATACGCAGTATTTT. J is TRBJ2-3 and V is TRBV9; 14 bases agree with TRBD2. CDR1 is SGDLS, CDR2 YYNGEE, per germline. CDR3 length: 19 amino acids. Germline trimming cut 2 bases from V and 2 bases from J; bases unmatched to any gene: 10.